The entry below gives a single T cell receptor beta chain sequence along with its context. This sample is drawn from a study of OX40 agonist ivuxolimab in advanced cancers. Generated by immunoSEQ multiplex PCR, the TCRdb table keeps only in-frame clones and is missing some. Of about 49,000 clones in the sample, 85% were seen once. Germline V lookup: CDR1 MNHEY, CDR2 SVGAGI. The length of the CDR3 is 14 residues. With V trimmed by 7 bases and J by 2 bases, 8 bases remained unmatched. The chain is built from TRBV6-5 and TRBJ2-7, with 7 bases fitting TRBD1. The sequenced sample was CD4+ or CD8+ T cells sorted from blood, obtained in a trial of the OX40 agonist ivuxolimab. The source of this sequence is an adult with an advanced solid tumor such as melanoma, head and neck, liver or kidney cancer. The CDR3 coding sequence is TGTGCCAGCACCTCTCAGGGGGTCCCCTACGAGCAGTACTTC. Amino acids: CASTSQGVPYEQYF.